This TCR beta chain was observed in a study of OX40 agonist ivuxolimab in advanced cancers. Study-level background: Those enrolled were approximately 87% male, with a mean age of around 55 years and ages from about 20 to 80.

V gave up 8 bases and J gave up 3 bases, with 9 bases separating them. Germline V gene lookup returns CDR1 SNHLY and CDR2 FYNNEI. CDR3 length: 12 residues. Profiled with immunoSEQ multiplex PCR; TCRdb holds only in-frame clones, not every one. The repertoire includes around 11,000 clones, roughly 70% of them detected once, and 35% sits in the top ten. The chain links TRBV2 to TRBJ2-3; D is unclear. The sequence came from an adult with an advanced solid tumor such as melanoma, head and neck, liver or kidney cancer. This specimen consisted of CD4+ or CD8+ T cells sorted from blood, obtained in a trial of the OX40 agonist ivuxolimab. The CDR3: CASRHETDTQYF. CDR3 sequence (DNA): TGTGCCAGCCGACACGAAACAGATACGCAGTATTTT.